The 20 T cell receptor beta chains presented below share a single source sample, sequenced in a study of OX40 agonist ivuxolimab in advanced cancers. Assay: immunoSEQ multiplex PCR; the TCRdb copy retains only in-frame clones and omits some. The sample has 50,000 to 60,000 clones, 86% seen once; the top ten hold approximately 6.8%. Here the sequenced sample was CD4+ or CD8+ T cells sorted from blood, taken in a trial of the OX40 agonist ivuxolimab. The receptors derive from an adult with an advanced solid tumor such as melanoma, head and neck, liver or kidney cancer.

The V and J genes are TRBV7-7 and TRBJ2-2; the match to TRBD2 covers 12 bases. Germline V gene lookup returns CDR1 SSHAT and CDR2 FNYEAQ (reference sequence). The J segment lost 7 bases and the V segment lost 6 bases, leaving 9 bases of the junction unmatched. CDR3 length: 16 residues. CDR3 bases: TGTGCCAGCAGAGCTACTAGCGGGGGGATCGGCGGGGAGCTGTTTTTT. This translates into CASRATSGGIGGELFF. Combining the CDR3 with reference TRBV7-7 and TRBJ2-2 gives the whole variable domain GAGVSQSPRYKVTKRGQDVTLRCDPISSHATLYWYQQALGQGPEFLTYFNYEAQPDKSGLPSDRFSAERPEGSISTLTIQRTEQRDSAMYRCASRATSGGIGGELFFGEGSRLTVL.

The chain employs TRBV27 and TRBJ2-3, with D perhaps given as TRBD1 or TRBD2 (6 bases each). Trimming left V 2 bases short and J 1 base short, with 13 bases between. CDR3 size: 16 residues. Per germline, CDR1 MNHEY and CDR2 SMNVEV (reference sequence). The CDR3 nucleotides read TGTGCCAGCAGTTTAATCCCGGGGGCGGGCACAGATACGCAGTATTTT. Amino acids: CASSLIPGAGTDTQYF.

The CDR3 is CAISDSGRHTGELFF. DNA for the CDR3: TGTGCCATCAGTGATAGTGGTCGTCACACCGGGGAGCTGTTTTTT. The chain carries TRBV10-3 and TRBJ2-2, with D hard to call. V was pared by 3 bases and J by 3 bases, with 11 bases between. The CDR3 loop spans 15 amino acids. The germline V gene encodes CDR1 ENHRY and CDR2 SYGVKD.

The chain is built from TRBV19 and TRBJ2-3; tentative D call: TRBD1 (6 bases). In germline, CDR1 is LNHDA, CDR2 SQIVND (reference sequence). The CDR3 is 16 residues long. Deletions cut 9 bases from V and 0 bases from J, with 19 bases between. This CDR3 is CASSQGPYSSTDTQYF. The CDR3 coding sequence is TGTGCCAGCAGCCAGGGGCCGTACTCTAGCACAGATACGCAGTATTTT.

This clone was counted a single time. The V call is TRBV7-9, the J call TRBJ1-5; D uncertain. Trimming took 2 bases from V and 5 from J, leaving 10 bases between them. Germline values: CDR1 SEHNR, CDR2 FQNEAQ (reference sequence). The CDR3 extends over 14 amino acids. CDR3 sequence reads: CASSLRTEDQPQHF. The CDR3 DNA is TGTGCCAGCAGCTTAAGAACGGAGGATCAGCCCCAGCATTTT.

This clone was recorded only once. The chain carries TRBV5-6 and TRBJ1-1; D call uncertain. The CDR3 loop spans 11 amino acids. Germline CDR1 and CDR2: SGHDT and YYEEEE. V was trimmed by 0 bases and J by 7 bases, leaving 4 bases between them. The CDR3 is CASSLDSEAFF. The CDR3 DNA reads TGTGCCAGCAGCTTGGACAGTGAAGCTTTCTTT.

The chain recombines TRBV7-6 with TRBJ2-2; 7 bases agree with TRBD2. Trimming cost V 11 bases and J 5 bases; bases outside gene matches: 8. Germline V CDR1 and CDR2: SGHVS, FNYEAQ. The CDR3 spans 13 residues. The CDR3 DNA follows: TGTGCCGGGCGACTAGCCCCAACCGGGGAGCTGTTTTTT. Protein: CAGRLAPTGELFF.

In this sample, this clone turned up a few times. The J gene is TRBJ1-2, the V gene TRBV2; D not certain. The ends were cut back, 3 bases at V and 4 bases at J, with 9 bases in the middle. CDR1 and CDR2 (germline): SNHLY, FYNNEI. CDR3 length: 13 residues. The CDR3 region is CASSEGRFYGYTF. The DNA of the CDR3 is TGTGCCAGCAGTGAGGGCAGGTTCTATGGCTACACCTTC.

The chain carries TRBV5-1 and TRBJ1-1, with no clear D. The V and J ends lost 0 bases and 1 base respectively, with 13 bases between them. Germline assignment: CDR1 SGHRS and CDR2 YFSETQ. The CDR3 is 16 residues long. CDR3 loop: CASSLATSQRNTEAFF. DNA of the CDR3: TGCGCCAGCAGCTTGGCAACTTCACAGAGGAACACTGAAGCTTTCTTT.

The chain links TRBV2 to TRBJ2-3, with D perhaps TRBD2 (5 bases). V dropped 6 bases and J dropped 4 bases, with 17 bases sitting between them. The length of the CDR3 is 15 residues. The V gene's germline CDR1 is SNHLY and CDR2 FYNNEI. In DNA form, the CDR3 reads TGTGCCAGCAGGCAACTAGTATCTGTTTCAGATACGCAGTATTTT. This codes for CASRQLVSVSDTQYF.

V gene TRBV29-1 combines with J gene TRBJ2-2, with 12 bases fitting TRBD2. CDR1 and CDR2 (germline): SQVTM, ANQGSEA. CDR3 length equals 16 residues. V lost 7 bases and J lost 0; bases outside the gene matches: 6. The CDR3 DNA sequence: TGCAGCGCCGGTCGGACTAGCGGGGCGAACACCGGGGAGCTGTTTTTT. This gives the protein CSAGRTSGANTGELFF.

This chain connects TRBV6-5 to TRBJ2-3; a possible D gene is TRBD2 (6 bases). The V gene's germline CDR1 is MNHEY and CDR2 SVGAGI. The CDR3 length is 15 residues. V was pared by 3 bases and J by 0 bases, with 10 bases between. The CDR3 DNA reads as TGTGCCAGCAGTTATGCGGGGATTAGCACAGATACGCAGTATTTT. Residues: CASSYAGISTDTQYF.

This clone was seen just once. V usage is TRBV2 and J usage is TRBJ1-4; tentatively, D is TRBD1 (6 bases). Germline loops: CDR1 SNHLY, CDR2 FYNNEI. The CDR3 extends over 13 amino acids. V shed 9 bases and J shed 7 bases, with 15 bases lying between them. Here the CDR3 reads CASHRENGEKLFF. In nucleotides, the CDR3 is TGTGCCAGTCACAGGGAGAACGGTGAAAAACTGTTTTTT.

V usage is TRBV19 and J usage is TRBJ1-3; 10 nucleotides line up with TRBD1. CDR3 size: 15 residues. With 3 bases clipped from V and 2 bases from J, the junction kept 1 base outside the gene matches. Germline lookup yields CDR1 LNHDA and CDR2 SQIVND (reference sequence). CDR3 amino acids: CASSIGTGAGNTIYF. The DNA for the CDR3 is TGTGCCAGTAGTATTGGGACAGGGGCTGGAAACACCATATATTTT.

This chain joins TRBV19 and TRBJ2-5; 10 bases line up with TRBD2. Trimming at V came to 1 base and at J to 4 bases, leaving 0 bases not matched to a gene. Germline V CDR1 and CDR2: LNHDA, SQIVND (reference sequence). CDR3 length: 14 residues. CDR3 region: CASSIASGGETQYF. The CDR3 nucleotides are TGTGCCAGTAGTATAGCTAGCGGGGGAGAGACCCAGTACTTC. The entire variable domain, with the rest obtained from reference TRBV19 and TRBJ2-5, is as follows: DGGITQSPKYLFRKEGQNVTLSCEQNLNHDAMYWYRQDPGQGLRLIYYSQIVNDFQKGDIAEGYSVSREKKESFPLTVTSAQKNPTAFYLCASSIASGGETQYFGPGTRLLVL.

The chain joins TRBV6-1 to TRBJ2-3; no clear D gene. Trimming stripped 4 bases from V and 4 bases from J, with 9 bases between. The CDR3 runs 13 residues. Germline values: CDR1 MNHNS, CDR2 SASEGT. The DNA for the CDR3 is TGTGCCAGCAGTGTATCAGGTTCAGATACGCAGTATTTT. This translates into CASSVSGSDTQYF.

The chain uses TRBV10-3 and TRBJ2-3, with D possibly matching TRBD2 (5 bases). Germline CDR1 reads ENHRY; CDR2 reads SYGVKD. V was trimmed by 3 bases and J by 3 bases, leaving 10 bases between them. The CDR3 runs to 14 residues. The CDR3 loop reads CAISDSEGTDTQYF. In nucleotides, the CDR3 is TGTGCCATCAGTGACAGTGAGGGAACAGATACGCAGTATTTT.

This clone was observed a single time. This chain connects TRBV5-6 to TRBJ1-6; D gene ambiguous. Trimming removed 3 bases from V and 8 bases from J, with 12 bases in between. The germline V gene encodes CDR1 SGHDT and CDR2 YYEEEE. The CDR3 is 14 amino acids. The CDR3 protein is CASSSRGADSPLHF. The DNA for the CDR3 is TGTGCCAGCAGCTCACGGGGTGCCGATTCACCCCTCCACTTT.

This rearrangement joins TRBV5-4 to TRBJ1-6; D is perhaps TRBD1 (5 bases). Germline V CDR1 and CDR2: SGHNT, YYREEE (reference sequence). CDR3 size: 15 residues. V was cut by 2 bases and J by 0 bases, with 6 bases left in between. CDR3 DNA sequence: TGTGCCAGCAGCTTTGGGGCCTCCTATAATTCACCCCTCCACTTT. Translated, it gives CASSFGASYNSPLHF. The whole variable domain, remainder taken from reference TRBV5-4 and TRBJ1-6, is ETGVTQSPTHLIKTRGQQVTLRCSSQSGHNTVSWYQQALGQGPQFIFQYYREEENGRGNFPPRFSGLQFPNYSSELNVNALELDDSALYLCASSFGASYNSPLHFGNGTRLTVT.

The V call is TRBV5-1, the J call TRBJ1-2; D remains unclear. This CDR3 comprises 13 residues. Germline V gene data show CDR1 as SGHRS and CDR2 as YFSETQ. Trimming pared 0 bases from V and 3 bases from J, leaving 6 bases between. The CDR3 nucleotides are TGCGCCAGCAGCTTGGGATCAGACTATGGCTACACCTTC. Its translation is CASSLGSDYGYTF.